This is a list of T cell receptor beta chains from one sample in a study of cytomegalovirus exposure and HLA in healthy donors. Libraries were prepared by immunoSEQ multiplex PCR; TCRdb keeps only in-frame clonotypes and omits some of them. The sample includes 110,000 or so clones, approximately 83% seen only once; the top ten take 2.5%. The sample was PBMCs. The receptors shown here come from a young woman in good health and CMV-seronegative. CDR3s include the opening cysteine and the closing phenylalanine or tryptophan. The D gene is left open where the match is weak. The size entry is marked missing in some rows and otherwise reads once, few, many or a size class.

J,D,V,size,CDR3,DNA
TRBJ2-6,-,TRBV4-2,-,CATGHPPGVSGANVLTF,TGTGCCACAGGCCACCCCCCCGGGGTCTCTGGGGCCAACGTCCTGACTTTC
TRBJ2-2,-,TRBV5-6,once,CASSLDGGLTGELFF,TGTGCCAGCAGCTTGGACGGAGGGCTCACCGGGGAGCTGTTTTTT
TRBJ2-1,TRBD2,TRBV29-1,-,CSTSGGPSRNNEQFF,TGCAGCACGAGCGGGGGGCCCTCTAGAAACAATGAGCAGTTCTTC
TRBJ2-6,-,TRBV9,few,CASSVMNTGANVLTF,TGTGCCAGCAGCGTTATGAACACTGGGGCCAACGTCCTGACTTTC
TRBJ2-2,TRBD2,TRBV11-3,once,CASSLSTSPTGELFF,TGTGCCAGCAGCTTATCGACTAGCCCAACCGGGGAGCTGTTTTTT
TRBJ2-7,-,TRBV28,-,CASSQLNYITGTREQYF,TGTGCCAGCAGTCAACTCAACTATATCACCGGGACACGCGAGCAGTACTTC
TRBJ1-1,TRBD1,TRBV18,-,CASSPPSRGPEAFF,TGTGCCAGCTCACCACCGTCCAGGGGGCCTGAAGCTTTCTTT
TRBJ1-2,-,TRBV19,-,CASSLTVPNYGYTF,TGTGCCAGTAGTTTAACAGTACCTAACTATGGCTACACCTTC
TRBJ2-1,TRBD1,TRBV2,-,CASRETGVGEQFF,TGTGCCAGCAGAGAGACAGGGGTCGGGGAGCAGTTCTTC
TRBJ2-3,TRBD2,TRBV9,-,CASSVSSGRTDTQYF,TGTGCCAGCAGCGTATCTAGCGGCCGCACAGATACGCAGTATTTT
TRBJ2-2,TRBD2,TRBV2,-,CASSDIAGRKTGELFF,TGTGCCAGCAGCGACATAGCGGGAAGGAAAACCGGGGAGCTGTTTTTT
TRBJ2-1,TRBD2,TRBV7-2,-,CASSLAIGAGDGTQFF,TGTGCCAGCAGCTTAGCGATAGGAGCGGGAGATGGCACGCAGTTCTTC
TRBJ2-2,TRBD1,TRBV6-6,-,CASSYRTGSGELFF,TGTGCCAGCAGTTACCGGACAGGGTCCGGGGAGCTGTTTTTT
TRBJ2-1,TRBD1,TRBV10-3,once,CAISESIWTGPYNEQFF,TGTGCCATCAGTGAGTCGATCTGGACAGGGCCCTACAATGAGCAGTTCTTC
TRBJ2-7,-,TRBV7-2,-,CASSFTSRQNRVGVYEQYF,TGTGCCAGCAGCTTCACCTCGAGGCAAAACAGGGTAGGGGTCTACGAGCAGTACTTC
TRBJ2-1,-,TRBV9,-,CASSVLDSFNNEQFF,TGTGCCAGCAGCGTATTGGACAGTTTTAACAATGAGCAGTTCTTC
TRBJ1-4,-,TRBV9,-,CASSVQGSPSGEKLFF,TGTGCCAGCAGCGTCCAGGGCAGTCCTTCGGGTGAAAAACTGTTTTTT
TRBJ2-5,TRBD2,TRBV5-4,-,CASGNPGTRGYF,TGTGCCAGCGGCAACCCCGGGACTAGAGGGTACTTC
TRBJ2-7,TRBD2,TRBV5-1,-,CASSHRDYRYEQYF,TGCGCCAGCAGCCACCGGGACTATAGATACGAGCAGTACTTC
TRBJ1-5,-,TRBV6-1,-,CASSLPTVSNQPQHF,TGTGCCAGCAGTCTCCCCACAGTTAGCAATCAGCCCCAGCATTTT
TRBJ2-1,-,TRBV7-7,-,CASSLDGGGLNEQFF,TGTGCTAGCAGCTTAGACGGAGGGGGCCTCAATGAGCAGTTCTTC
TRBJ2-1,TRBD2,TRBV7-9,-,CASSLGAGDEQFF,TGTGCCAGCAGCTTAGGGGCGGGGGATGAGCAGTTCTTC
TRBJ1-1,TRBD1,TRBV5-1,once,CASSRTGSGTEAFF,TGCGCCAGCAGCAGGACAGGGAGCGGCACTGAAGCTTTCTTT
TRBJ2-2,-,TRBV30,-,CAWSLGTGELFF,TGTGCCTGGAGTCTAGGAACCGGGGAGCTGTTTTTT
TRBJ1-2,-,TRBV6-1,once,CASSVTQQGDGYTF,TGTGCCAGCAGTGTTACACAACAGGGCGATGGCTACACCTTC
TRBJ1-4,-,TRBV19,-,CASSMGQGISNEKLFF,TGTGCCAGTAGTATGGGCCAGGGAATCTCTAATGAAAAACTGTTTTTT
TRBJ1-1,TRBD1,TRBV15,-,CATSRTGGSNTEAFF,TGTGCCACCAGCAGGACAGGGGGCAGTAACACTGAAGCTTTCTTT
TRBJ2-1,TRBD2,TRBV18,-,CASSPGLAEGEQFF,TGTGCCAGCTCACCAGGGCTAGCGGAGGGTGAGCAGTTCTTC
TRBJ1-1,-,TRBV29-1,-,CSVRTGNTEAFF,TGCAGCGTGCGGACGGGAAACACTGAAGCTTTCTTT
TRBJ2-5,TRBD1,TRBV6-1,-,CASSGTGGRKETQYF,TGTGCCAGCAGTGGGACAGGCGGTCGAAAAGAGACCCAGTACTTC
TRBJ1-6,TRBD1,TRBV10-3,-,CAIGQAYNSPLHF,TGTGCCATCGGACAGGCATATAATTCACCCCTCCACTTT
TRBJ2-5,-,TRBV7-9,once,CASSNPGVRETQYF,TGTGCCAGCAGCAATCCGGGGGTGCGAGAGACCCAGTACTTC